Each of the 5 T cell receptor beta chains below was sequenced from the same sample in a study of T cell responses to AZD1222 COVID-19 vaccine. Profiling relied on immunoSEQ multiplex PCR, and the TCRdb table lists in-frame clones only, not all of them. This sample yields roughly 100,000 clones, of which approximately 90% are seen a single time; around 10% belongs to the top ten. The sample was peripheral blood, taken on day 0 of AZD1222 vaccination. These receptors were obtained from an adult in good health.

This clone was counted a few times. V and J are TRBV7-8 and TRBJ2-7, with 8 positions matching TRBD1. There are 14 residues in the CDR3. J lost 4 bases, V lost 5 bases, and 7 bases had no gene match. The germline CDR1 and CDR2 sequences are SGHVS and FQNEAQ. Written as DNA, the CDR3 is TGTGCCAGCAGCCCAGGACAGGGTTTTTACGAGCAGTACTTC. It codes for CASSPGQGFYEQYF.

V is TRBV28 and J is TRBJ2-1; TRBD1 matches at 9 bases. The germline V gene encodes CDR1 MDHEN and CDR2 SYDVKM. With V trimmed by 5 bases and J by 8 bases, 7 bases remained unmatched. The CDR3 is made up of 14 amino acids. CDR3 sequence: CASSPPDRGDEQFF. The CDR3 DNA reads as TGTGCCAGCAGTCCACCGGACAGGGGTGATGAGCAGTTCTTC.

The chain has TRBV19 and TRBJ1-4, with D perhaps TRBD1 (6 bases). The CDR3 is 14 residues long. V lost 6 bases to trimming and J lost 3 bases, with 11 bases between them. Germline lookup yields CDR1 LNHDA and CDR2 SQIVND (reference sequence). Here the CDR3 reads CASRRGGANEKLFF. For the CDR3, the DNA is TGTGCCAGTAGAAGGGGGGGAGCTAATGAAAAACTGTTTTTT.

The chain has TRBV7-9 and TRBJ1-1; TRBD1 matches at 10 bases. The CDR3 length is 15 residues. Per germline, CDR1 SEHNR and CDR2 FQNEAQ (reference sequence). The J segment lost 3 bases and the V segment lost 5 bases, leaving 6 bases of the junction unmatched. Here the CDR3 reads CASSQEGQGYTEAFF. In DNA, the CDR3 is TGTGCCAGCAGCCAAGAGGGACAGGGGTACACTGAAGCTTTCTTT.

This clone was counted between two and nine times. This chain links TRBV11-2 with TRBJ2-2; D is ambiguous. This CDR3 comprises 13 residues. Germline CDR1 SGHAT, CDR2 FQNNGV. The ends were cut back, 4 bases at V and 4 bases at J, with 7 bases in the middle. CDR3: CASSYSVTGELFF. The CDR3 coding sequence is TGTGCCAGCAGCTACAGCGTCACCGGGGAGCTGTTTTTT.